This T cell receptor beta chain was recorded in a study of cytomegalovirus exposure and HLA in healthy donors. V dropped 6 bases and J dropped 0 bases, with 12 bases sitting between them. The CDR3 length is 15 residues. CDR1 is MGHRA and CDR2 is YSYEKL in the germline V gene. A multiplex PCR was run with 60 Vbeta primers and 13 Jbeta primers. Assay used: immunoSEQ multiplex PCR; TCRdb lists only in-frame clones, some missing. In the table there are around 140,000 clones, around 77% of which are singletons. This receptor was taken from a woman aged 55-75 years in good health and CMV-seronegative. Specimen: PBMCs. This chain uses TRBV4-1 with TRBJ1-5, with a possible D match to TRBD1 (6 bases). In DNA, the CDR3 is TGCGCCAGCAGACGACAGGTCCTTAGCAATCAGCCCCAGCATTTT. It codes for CASRRQVLSNQPQHF.